These T cell receptor beta chains were read from a single sample in a study of T cell responses to AZD1222 COVID-19 vaccine. This table comes from immunoSEQ multiplex PCR, and its TCRdb copy is limited to in-frame clones, with some not included. The sample carries fewer than 150,000 clones, around 93% recorded once. Sequencing was performed on peripheral blood, taken 28 days after the second AZD1222 dose. All receptors derive from an adult who received the AZD1222 COVID-19 vaccine. CDR3s include the opening cysteine and the closing phenylalanine or tryptophan. Fields, in order: clone size, J gene, D gene, V gene, CDR3 length, CDR3 protein, CDR3 DNA. The D gene is left open where the match is weak. Clone size is not always given. Where it is, it says once, few, many or a class for expanded clones.

abundance: .
j_gene: TRBJ2-7
d_gene: TRBD1
v_gene: TRBV29-1
len: 11
CDR3aa: CSAPGQGKQYF
CDR3nt: TGCAGCGCCCCGGGACAGGGGAAGCAGTACTTC

abundance: .
j_gene: TRBJ1-2
d_gene: .
v_gene: TRBV7-9
len: 13
CDR3aa: CASSFEQDYGYTF
CDR3nt: TGTGCCAGCAGCTTTGAACAAGACTATGGCTACACCTTC

abundance: .
j_gene: TRBJ1-2
d_gene: .
v_gene: TRBV19
len: 13
CDR3aa: CASTSEGPYGYTF
CDR3nt: TGTGCCAGTACCTCTGAAGGCCCTTATGGCTACACCTTC

abundance: .
j_gene: TRBJ2-7
d_gene: .
v_gene: TRBV3-1/TRBV3-2
len: 15
CDR3aa: CASSVPGTMSYEQYF
CDR3nt: TGTGCCAGCAGCGTGCCAGGGACAATGAGCTACGAGCAGTACTTC

abundance: .
j_gene: TRBJ2-7
d_gene: .
v_gene: TRBV11-2
len: 15
CDR3aa: CASSLVWDDGTGQYF
CDR3nt: TGTGCCAGCAGCTTAGTATGGGACGATGGTACCGGGCAGTACTTC

abundance: .
j_gene: TRBJ2-7
d_gene: .
v_gene: TRBV5-4
len: 14
CDR3aa: CASSPGTHSYEQYF
CDR3nt: TGTGCCAGCAGTCCCGGGACCCACTCCTACGAGCAGTACTTC

abundance: .
j_gene: TRBJ1-2
d_gene: .
v_gene: TRBV3-1/TRBV3-2
len: 18
CDR3aa: CASSHPNRIWTDAGGYTF
CDR3nt: TGTGCCAGCAGCCACCCGAACCGGATTTGGACGGATGCTGGTGGCTACACCTTC

abundance: .
j_gene: TRBJ1-1
d_gene: TRBD1
v_gene: TRBV6-6
len: 14
CDR3aa: CASSSMDRVTEAFF
CDR3nt: TGTGCCAGCAGTTCCATGGACAGGGTAACTGAAGCTTTCTTT

abundance: .
j_gene: TRBJ2-2
d_gene: .
v_gene: TRBV6-5
len: 14
CDR3aa: CASSFSGGVGELFF
CDR3nt: TGTGCCAGCAGTTTTTCAGGGGGGGTCGGGGAGCTGTTTTTT

abundance: once
j_gene: TRBJ1-2
d_gene: .
v_gene: TRBV6-5
len: 15
CDR3aa: CASSYLQGSLNGYTF
CDR3nt: TGTGCCAGCAGTTACCTACAGGGATCACTGAATGGCTACACCTTC

abundance: .
j_gene: TRBJ1-2
d_gene: TRBD1
v_gene: TRBV18
len: 12
CDR3aa: CASSPDREKCTF
CDR3nt: TGTGCCAGCTCACCGGACAGGGAAAAGTGCACCTTC

abundance: .
j_gene: TRBJ2-1
d_gene: .
v_gene: TRBV12-5
len: 15
CDR3aa: CASAMALGAYNEQFF
CDR3nt: TGTGCTAGTGCCATGGCCCTCGGGGCATACAATGAGCAGTTCTTC

abundance: .
j_gene: TRBJ1-1
d_gene: .
v_gene: TRBV3-1/TRBV3-2
len: 13
CDR3aa: CASRLRVDTEAFF
CDR3nt: TGTGCCAGCAGATTAAGGGTGGACACTGAAGCTTTCTTT

abundance: once
j_gene: TRBJ1-6
d_gene: .
v_gene: TRBV28
len: 13
CDR3aa: CASIRGASSPLHF
CDR3nt: TGTGCCAGCATCCGGGGGGCGAGCTCACCCCTCCACTTT

abundance: .
j_gene: TRBJ2-7
d_gene: .
v_gene: TRBV7-3
len: 19
CDR3aa: CASSLDGVSSRDDSYEQYF
CDR3nt: TGTGCCAGCAGCTTAGACGGCGTCAGTTCACGGGACGACTCTTACGAGCAGTACTTC

abundance: .
j_gene: TRBJ2-5
d_gene: TRBD1
v_gene: TRBV5-1
len: 17
CDR3aa: CASSLAVGTGGVETQYF
CDR3nt: TGCGCCAGCAGCTTGGCCGTAGGTACAGGGGGCGTGGAGACCCAGTACTTC

abundance: .
j_gene: TRBJ2-3
d_gene: .
v_gene: TRBV18
len: 13
CDR3aa: CASSPPGTDTQYF
CDR3nt: TGTGCCAGCTCACCACCAGGCACAGATACGCAGTATTTT

abundance: .
j_gene: TRBJ1-3
d_gene: TRBD1
v_gene: TRBV19
len: 12
CDR3aa: CATGQEINTIYF
CDR3nt: TGTGCCACCGGACAGGAGATAAACACCATATATTTT

abundance: once
j_gene: TRBJ1-4
d_gene: TRBD1
v_gene: TRBV6-1
len: 14
CDR3aa: CASSEGQENEKLFF
CDR3nt: TGTGCCAGCAGCGAAGGACAGGAGAATGAAAAACTGTTTTTT

abundance: .
j_gene: TRBJ1-5
d_gene: .
v_gene: TRBV5-1
len: 14
CDR3aa: CASSLEPDYQPQHF
CDR3nt: TGCGCCAGCAGCTTGGAACCCGATTATCAGCCCCAGCATTTT

abundance: .
j_gene: TRBJ1-4
d_gene: .
v_gene: TRBV28
len: 12
CDR3aa: CASWTQGEKLFF
CDR3nt: TGTGCCAGCTGGACCCAGGGTGAAAAACTGTTTTTT

abundance: .
j_gene: TRBJ1-2
d_gene: TRBD1
v_gene: TRBV11-1
len: 16
CDR3aa: CASSLGTGDDAGGYTF
CDR3nt: TGTGCCAGCAGCTTAGGGACAGGAGACGACGCGGGTGGCTACACCTTC

abundance: .
j_gene: TRBJ2-3
d_gene: TRBD1
v_gene: TRBV2
len: 18
CDR3aa: CASSSQPDRGVIADTQYF
CDR3nt: TGTGCCAGCAGCTCTCAGCCGGACAGGGGAGTTATCGCAGATACGCAGTATTTT

abundance: once
j_gene: TRBJ2-1
d_gene: .
v_gene: TRBV7-8
len: 14
CDR3aa: CASSLQAAALEQFF
CDR3nt: TGTGCCAGCAGCTTGCAGGCAGCTGCCCTTGAGCAGTTCTTC

abundance: .
j_gene: TRBJ2-3
d_gene: .
v_gene: TRBV20-1
len: 14
CDR3aa: CSASGSYSTDTQYF
CDR3nt: TGCAGTGCTAGTGGGTCCTACAGCACAGATACGCAGTATTTT

abundance: .
j_gene: TRBJ1-1
d_gene: .
v_gene: TRBV30
len: 12
CDR3aa: CAWTEGFAEAFF
CDR3nt: TGTGCCTGGACCGAAGGTTTCGCTGAAGCTTTCTTT

abundance: .
j_gene: TRBJ1-3
d_gene: .
v_gene: TRBV6-5
len: 14
CDR3aa: CASRGAPSGNTIYF
CDR3nt: TGTGCCAGCAGGGGGGCCCCCTCTGGAAACACCATATATTTT

abundance: .
j_gene: TRBJ1-1
d_gene: .
v_gene: TRBV5-1
len: 15
CDR3aa: CASSLGPGRNTEAFF
CDR3nt: TGCGCCAGCAGCTTGGGTCCGGGCCGGAACACTGAAGCTTTCTTT

abundance: .
j_gene: TRBJ1-2
d_gene: .
v_gene: TRBV5-5
len: 19
CDR3aa: CASSLEALVLGTANYGYTF
CDR3nt: TGTGCCAGCAGCTTGGAAGCCCTTGTTTTGGGGACCGCTAACTATGGCTACACCTTC

abundance: .
j_gene: TRBJ2-3
d_gene: .
v_gene: TRBV5-1
len: 16
CDR3aa: CASSLGPRDNPDTQYF
CDR3nt: TGCGCCAGCAGCTTGGGGCCCAGAGACAACCCAGATACGCAGTATTTT

abundance: .
j_gene: TRBJ1-2
d_gene: .
v_gene: TRBV29-1
len: 11
CDR3aa: CSVDGVEGYTF
CDR3nt: TGCAGCGTTGATGGAGTTGAGGGCTACACCTTC

abundance: .
j_gene: TRBJ1-1
d_gene: .
v_gene: TRBV6-2/TRBV6-3
len: 13
CDR3aa: CASSWSRNTEAFF
CDR3nt: TGTGCCAGCAGTTGGTCAAGGAACACTGAAGCTTTCTTT

abundance: .
j_gene: TRBJ2-1
d_gene: TRBD2
v_gene: TRBV2
len: 16
CDR3aa: CASRDRSSGGDNEQFF
CDR3nt: TGTGCCAGCAGGGACCGGTCGAGCGGGGGCGACAATGAGCAGTTCTTC

abundance: .
j_gene: TRBJ2-5
d_gene: .
v_gene: TRBV2
len: 14
CDR3aa: CASSDGNSKETQYF
CDR3nt: TGTGCCAGCAGTGACGGGAACAGTAAAGAGACCCAGTACTTC

abundance: .
j_gene: TRBJ1-2
d_gene: TRBD1
v_gene: TRBV7-8
len: 17
CDR3aa: CASSLRDRGPRAYGYTF
CDR3nt: TGTGCCAGCAGCTTAAGGGACAGGGGACCCAGAGCATATGGCTACACCTTC

abundance: .
j_gene: TRBJ1-2
d_gene: .
v_gene: TRBV2
len: 15
CDR3aa: CASRLWGATNYGYTF
CDR3nt: TGTGCCAGCCGCCTTTGGGGGGCGACTAACTATGGCTACACCTTC

abundance: .
j_gene: TRBJ1-3
d_gene: .
v_gene: TRBV28
len: 14
CDR3aa: CATQVGGQQNTIYF
CDR3nt: TGTGCCACCCAAGTGGGGGGGCAACAAAACACCATATATTTT

abundance: .
j_gene: TRBJ1-2
d_gene: .
v_gene: TRBV9
len: 16
CDR3aa: CASSAWYRVKDDGYTF
CDR3nt: TGTGCCAGCAGCGCCTGGTACAGGGTAAAAGATGATGGCTACACCTTC

abundance: .
j_gene: TRBJ2-6
d_gene: .
v_gene: TRBV5-1
len: 15
CDR3aa: CASSLRRAGANVLTF
CDR3nt: TGCGCCAGCAGCTTGCGTAGGGCTGGGGCCAACGTCCTGACTTTC

abundance: .
j_gene: TRBJ2-5
d_gene: TRBD2
v_gene: TRBV4-1
len: 13
CDR3aa: CASSRGGPMTQYF
CDR3nt: TGCGCCAGCAGCCGCGGGGGGCCGATGACCCAGTACTTC

abundance: .
j_gene: TRBJ2-7
d_gene: .
v_gene: TRBV9
len: 13
CDR3aa: CASSGHGEGEQYF
CDR3nt: TGTGCCAGCAGCGGACACGGGGAAGGGGAGCAGTACTTC

abundance: .
j_gene: TRBJ2-3
d_gene: .
v_gene: TRBV20-1
len: 14
CDR3aa: CSASLATTRDTQYF
CDR3nt: TGCAGTGCTAGTTTGGCAACAACTCGAGATACGCAGTATTTT

abundance: .
j_gene: TRBJ2-5
d_gene: .
v_gene: TRBV6-1
len: 14
CDR3aa: CASSEVRGIETQYF
CDR3nt: TGTGCCAGCAGTGAAGTGAGGGGGATCGAGACCCAGTACTTC

abundance: .
j_gene: TRBJ1-6
d_gene: .
v_gene: TRBV11-2
len: 13
CDR3aa: CASSLDLGSPLHF
CDR3nt: TGTGCCAGCAGCTTAGACCTGGGTTCACCCCTCCACTTT

abundance: once
j_gene: TRBJ2-7
d_gene: TRBD2
v_gene: TRBV11-3
len: 15
CDR3aa: CASSLGAGGTYEQYF
CDR3nt: TGTGCCAGCAGCTTAGGGGCGGGGGGTACCTACGAGCAGTACTTC

abundance: .
j_gene: TRBJ2-5
d_gene: .
v_gene: TRBV11-2
len: 16
CDR3aa: CASSSIAVPDQETQYF
CDR3nt: TGTGCCAGCAGCTCCATAGCGGTCCCCGACCAAGAGACCCAGTACTTC

abundance: once
j_gene: TRBJ2-3
d_gene: TRBD2
v_gene: TRBV9
len: 15
CDR3aa: CASSVLGTSGDTQYF
CDR3nt: TGTGCCAGCAGCGTCCTAGGGACTAGCGGGGATACGCAGTATTTT

abundance: .
j_gene: TRBJ2-1
d_gene: .
v_gene: TRBV6-5
len: 13
CDR3aa: CASSPGTRNEQFF
CDR3nt: TGTGCCAGCAGTCCCGGCACCCGCAATGAGCAGTTCTTC

abundance: .
j_gene: TRBJ1-2
d_gene: .
v_gene: TRBV7-8
len: 12
CDR3aa: CASSRSGAGYTF
CDR3nt: TGTGCCAGCAGCCGATCGGGGGCCGGCTACACCTTC

abundance: .
j_gene: TRBJ1-2
d_gene: .
v_gene: TRBV4-3
len: 16
CDR3aa: CASSQDRAALGEGYTF
CDR3nt: TGCGCCAGCAGCCAAGATAGGGCAGCACTCGGAGAGGGCTACACCTTC

abundance: .
j_gene: TRBJ1-1
d_gene: .
v_gene: TRBV27
len: 16
CDR3aa: CASSLVRELMNTEAFF
CDR3nt: TGTGCCAGCAGTTTGGTCAGGGAACTCATGAACACTGAAGCTTTCTTT

abundance: .
j_gene: TRBJ1-1
d_gene: TRBD1
v_gene: TRBV10-3
len: 15
CDR3aa: CAISARTGRNTEAFF
CDR3nt: TGTGCCATCAGTGCCCGGACAGGGCGAAACACTGAAGCTTTCTTT

abundance: .
j_gene: TRBJ2-2
d_gene: .
v_gene: TRBV19
len: 15
CDR3aa: CASKQGFSGTGELFF
CDR3nt: TGTGCCAGTAAGCAGGGGTTTTCGGGCACCGGGGAGCTGTTTTTT

abundance: .
j_gene: TRBJ1-5
d_gene: .
v_gene: TRBV6-2/TRBV6-3
len: 13
CDR3aa: CASSWDSNQPQHF
CDR3nt: TGTGCCAGCAGTTGGGACAGCAATCAGCCCCAGCATTTT